A single T cell receptor beta chain is shown here with its context. This sample is part of a study of ipilimumab plus nivolumab after autologous stem cell transplantation. Checkpoint therapy with ipilimumab 1 mg/kg began 14 to 28 days after transplant. TCRdb's copy holds only in-frame clones and misses some; the assay was immunoSEQ multiplex PCR. Of some 87,000 clones in the sample, about 83% are singletons; the top ten hold under 2.5%. The CDR3 spans 13 residues. From germline, CDR1 is LNHDA and CDR2 SQIVND (reference sequence). Trimming took off 3 bases at V and 2 bases at J, with 6 bases between the two ends.

The sample was PBMCs, taken in a trial of ipilimumab plus nivolumab as post-transplant consolidation. This chain joins TRBV19 and TRBJ2-3; D is uncertain. The clonotype originates from a male donor with diffuse large B-cell lymphoma. CDR3 in amino acids: CASSIIPTDTQYF. As DNA, the CDR3 is TGTGCCAGTAGTATTATCCCCACAGATACGCAGTATTTT.